The rows below give T cell receptor beta chains drawn from one sample of a study of regulatory T cells in long-lasting Graves disease. TCRdb re-derived calls from the multiplex PCR reads in MiXCR, one entry per CDR3 protein. The table lists approximately 560,000 distinct CDR3 sequences, about 16% of them singletons. These records were also assigned to another study, of T cells in Graves' hyperthyroidism and ophthalmopathy.

This material consisted of peripheral blood mononuclear cells (PBMCs), taken at new diagnosis, from a patient treated with antithyroid drugs. These receptors were collected from a man younger than 35 with Graves disease. CDR3s include the opening cysteine and the closing phenylalanine or tryptophan. The order of the fields is J gene, D gene, V gene, clone size, CDR3 DNA, CDR3 protein. The D gene is left open where the match is weak. Only some rows state a clone size, as once, few, many or a class for expanded clones.

TRBJ1-6,NA,TRBV28,many,TGTGCCAGCATGGTAGGGGCCGGTTCACCCCTCCACTTT,CASMVGAGSPLHF
TRBJ1-5,NA,TRBV28,many,TGTGCCAGCAGACGGGTCACTCAGCCCCAGCATTTT,CASRRVTQPQHF
TRBJ2-5,NA,TRBV29-1,many,TGCAGCGCCATGACTAGTCACCAGGAGACCCAGTACTTC,CSAMTSHQETQYF
TRBJ2-1,NA,TRBV6-1,NA,TGTGCCACCCAGATCGGCCCCGAGCAGTTCTTC,CATQIGPEQFF
TRBJ2-7,NA,TRBV6-1,many,TGTGCCAGCAGTGAATCTAGCTACGAGCAGTACTTC,CASSESSYEQYF
TRBJ2-5,NA,TRBV9,NA,TGTGCCAGCACCACCCGGTGGGGACCCCAAGAGACCCAGTACTTC,CASTTRWGPQETQYF
TRBJ2-1,NA,TRBV27,many,TGTGCCAGCAGTATTAGGGATGAGCAGTTCTTC,CASSIRDEQFF
TRBJ2-7,TRBD1,TRBV6-1,many,TGTGCCAGCAGCACCGGACCGGGACAGGGCTACGAGCAGTACTTC,CASSTGPGQGYEQYF
TRBJ1-1,NA,TRBV14,NA,TGTGCCAGCAGCCGGGGGATCAACACTGAAGCTTTCTTT,CASSRGINTEAFF
TRBJ2-1,NA,TRBV5-1,NA,TGCGCCAGCAGCTTAATTAGAAATGAGCAGTTCTTC,CASSLIRNEQFF
TRBJ1-6,NA,TRBV11-2,few,TGTGCCAGCAGCTTAGAATCTGCAGGGTCACCCCTCCACTTT,CASSLESAGSPLHF
TRBJ1-1,NA,TRBV5-8,many,TGTGCCAGCAGACTACAGGGGAACACTGAAGCTTTCTTT,CASRLQGNTEAFF
TRBJ2-5,NA,TRBV12-3/TRBV12-4,many,TGTGCCAGCAGTTTAGGGCTCTGGGAGACCCAGTACTTC,CASSLGLWETQYF
TRBJ2-7,NA,TRBV6-6,NA,TGTGCCAGCAGTTACTCGCGCTACGAGCAGTACTTC,CASSYSRYEQYF